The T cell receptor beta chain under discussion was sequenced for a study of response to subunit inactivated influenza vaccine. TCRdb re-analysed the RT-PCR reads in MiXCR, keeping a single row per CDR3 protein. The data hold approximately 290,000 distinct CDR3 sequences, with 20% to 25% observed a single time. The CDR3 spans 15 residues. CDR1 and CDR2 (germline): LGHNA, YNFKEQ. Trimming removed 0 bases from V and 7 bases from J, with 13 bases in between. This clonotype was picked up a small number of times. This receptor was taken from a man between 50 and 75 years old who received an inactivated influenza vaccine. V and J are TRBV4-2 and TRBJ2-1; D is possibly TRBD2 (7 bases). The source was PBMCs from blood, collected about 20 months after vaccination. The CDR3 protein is CASSQDYGRGNEQFF. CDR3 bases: TGTGCCAGCAGCCAAGATTATGGGAGGGGGAATGAGCAGTTCTTC.